The sequence of this T cell receptor beta chain was determined in a study of blood T cells in healthy people across ages. With a J-beta primer mix and a sample-barcoded 5' primer, a second PCR ran 7 to 11 cycles. In TCRdb, the 5' RACE reads were re-called with MiXCR into one record per CDR3 protein. This sample yields 1.5 million to 1.8 million distinct CDR3 sequences, of which approximately 42% are seen a single time; approximately 4.1% belongs to the top ten. The junction had 10 bases not matched to a gene; V was cut back by 6 bases and J by 11 bases. The CDR3 length is 14 residues. The V gene's germline CDR1 is MNHNY and CDR2 SVGAGI (reference sequence).

The sequencing sample was made of blood. The rearrangement uses TRBV6-6 and TRBJ1-4; 9 bases are shared with TRBD1. The TCR comes from a woman aged 18-29 years in good health. This chain's CDR3 is CASRKGQGVEKLFF. The CDR3 DNA is TGTGCCAGCAGAAAGGGACAGGGAGTGGAGAAACTGTTTTTT.